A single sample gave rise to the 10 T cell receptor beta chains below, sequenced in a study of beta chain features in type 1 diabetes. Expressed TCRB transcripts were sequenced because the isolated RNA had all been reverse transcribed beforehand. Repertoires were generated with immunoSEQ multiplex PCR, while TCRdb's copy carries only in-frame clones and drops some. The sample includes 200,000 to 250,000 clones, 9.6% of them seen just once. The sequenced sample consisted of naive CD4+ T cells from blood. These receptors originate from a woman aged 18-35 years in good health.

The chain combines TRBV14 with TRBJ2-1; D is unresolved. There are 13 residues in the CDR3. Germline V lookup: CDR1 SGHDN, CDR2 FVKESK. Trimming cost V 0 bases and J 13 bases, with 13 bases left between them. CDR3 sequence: CASSQDLSRRQFF. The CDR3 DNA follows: TGTGCCAGCAGCCAAGATTTGTCCCGGAGACAGTTCTTC.

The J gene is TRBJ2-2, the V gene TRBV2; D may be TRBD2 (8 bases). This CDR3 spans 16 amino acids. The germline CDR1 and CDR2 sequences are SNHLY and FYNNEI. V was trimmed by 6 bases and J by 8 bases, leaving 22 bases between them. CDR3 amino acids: CASSPPGGKGAGELFF. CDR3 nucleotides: TGTGCCAGCAGCCCGCCGGGGGGGAAGGGGGCGGGGGAGCTGTTTTTT.

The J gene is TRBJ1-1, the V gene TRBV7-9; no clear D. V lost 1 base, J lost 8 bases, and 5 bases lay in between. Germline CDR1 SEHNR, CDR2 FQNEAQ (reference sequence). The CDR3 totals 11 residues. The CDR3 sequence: CASSLGQEAFF. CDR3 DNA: TGTGCCAGCAGCTTAGGGCAGGAAGCTTTCTTT.

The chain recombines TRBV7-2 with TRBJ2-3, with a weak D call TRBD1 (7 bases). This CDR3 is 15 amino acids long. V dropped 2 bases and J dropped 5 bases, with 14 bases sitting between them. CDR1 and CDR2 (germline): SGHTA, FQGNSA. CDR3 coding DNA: TGTGCCAGCAGCTTACTAGCAGGGGGGCAAGATACGCAGTATTTT. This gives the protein CASSLLAGGQDTQYF.

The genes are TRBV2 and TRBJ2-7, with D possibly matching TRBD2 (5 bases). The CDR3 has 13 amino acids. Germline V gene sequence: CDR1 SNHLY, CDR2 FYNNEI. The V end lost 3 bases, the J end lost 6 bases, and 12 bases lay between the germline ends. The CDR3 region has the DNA TGTGCCAGCAGTGAGCGGGCTGGGTCCGAGCAGTACTTC. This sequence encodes CASSERAGSEQYF.

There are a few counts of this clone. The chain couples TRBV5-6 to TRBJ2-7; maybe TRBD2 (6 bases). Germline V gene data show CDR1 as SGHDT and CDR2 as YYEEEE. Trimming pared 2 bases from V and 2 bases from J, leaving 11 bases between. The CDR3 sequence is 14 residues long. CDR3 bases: TGTGCCAGCAGCTTATGGGGGGACCCCTACGAGCAGTACTTC. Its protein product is CASSLWGDPYEQYF.

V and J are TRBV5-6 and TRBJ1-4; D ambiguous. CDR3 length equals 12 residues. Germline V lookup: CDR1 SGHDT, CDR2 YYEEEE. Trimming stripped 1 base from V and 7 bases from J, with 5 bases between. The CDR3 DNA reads TGTGCCAGCAGCTTGACGGGTGAAAAACTGTTTTTT. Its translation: CASSLTGEKLFF.

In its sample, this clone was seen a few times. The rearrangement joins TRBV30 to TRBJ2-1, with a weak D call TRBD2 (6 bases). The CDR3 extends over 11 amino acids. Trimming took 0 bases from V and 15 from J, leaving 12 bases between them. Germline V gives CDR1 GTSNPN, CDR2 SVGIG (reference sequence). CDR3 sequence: CAWSVGEGGFF. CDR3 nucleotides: TGTGCCTGGAGTGTGGGAGAGGGAGGGTTCTTC. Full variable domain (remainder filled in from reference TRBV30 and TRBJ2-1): SQTIHQWPATLVQPVGSPLSLECTVEGTSNPNLYWYRQAAGRGLQLLFYSVGIGQISSEVPQNLSASRPQDRQFILSSKKLLLSDSGFYLCAWSVGEGGFFGPGTRLTVL.

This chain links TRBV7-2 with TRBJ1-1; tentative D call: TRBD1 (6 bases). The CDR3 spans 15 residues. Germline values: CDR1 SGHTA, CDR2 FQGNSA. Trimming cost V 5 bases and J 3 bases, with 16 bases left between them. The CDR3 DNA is TGTGCCAGCAGCAGAGGGGGGGCTGGCTACACTGAAGCTTTCTTT. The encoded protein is CASSRGGAGYTEAFF. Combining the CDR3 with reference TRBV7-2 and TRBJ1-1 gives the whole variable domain GAGVSQSPSNKVTEKGKDVELRCDPISGHTALYWYRQSLGQGLEFLIYFQGNSAPDKSGLPSDRFSAERTGGSVSTLTIQRTQQEDSAVYLCASSRGGAGYTEAFFGQGTRLTVV.

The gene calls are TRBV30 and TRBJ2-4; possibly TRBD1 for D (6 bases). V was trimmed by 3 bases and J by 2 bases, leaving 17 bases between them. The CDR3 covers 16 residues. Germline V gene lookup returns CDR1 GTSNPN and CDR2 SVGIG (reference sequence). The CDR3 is CAWSRLYQGPKNIQYF. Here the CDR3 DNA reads TGTGCCTGGAGCAGATTATACCAGGGGCCCAAAAACATTCAGTACTTC.